This T cell receptor (beta chain) was obtained from a study of blood T cell repertoires in COVID-19. This table comes from immunoSEQ multiplex PCR, and its TCRdb copy is limited to in-frame clones, with some not included. The table records 300,000 or so clones, more than 80% of them present only once. Trimming took off 8 bases at V and 2 bases at J, with 12 bases between the two ends. The CDR3 is 13 amino acids. Germline V CDR1 and CDR2: SGHTA, FQGNSA. The V call is TRBV7-2, the J call TRBJ1-2; D gene unclear. Sequenced sample: peripheral blood. The receptor's source is a woman between 40 and 50 years old with acute or convalescent COVID-19. Here the CDR3 reads CASSGKTNYGYTF. CDR3 DNA: TGTGCCAGCTCGGGTAAAACCAACTATGGCTACACCTTC.